This TCR beta chain originates from a study of blood T cells in healthy people across ages. As regards this clonotype: Its matching antigen is unknown. At one boundary the junction diverges from the germline segment, which might be a read error.

Study-level findings and limits: Whereas aged donors had fewer naive CD4+ cells, long-lived donors had more of them and higher diversity.

The germline CDR1 and CDR2 sequences are SQVTM and ANQGSEA. The CDR3 length is 13 residues. A second roughly 6 to 12 cycle PCR used barcoded and J-beta primers. Each CDR3 protein is one row after TCRdb ran MiXCR on the 5' RACE reads. The repertoire holds around 1,000,000 distinct CDR3 sequences, under 30% seen once, with 0.65% to 0.75% in the top ten. Each donor had about 9.6 milliliters of peripheral blood drawn. This same sample was also taken into another study, of T cells of mothers and their children. As reported in that work: Over 9.5 million reads per mother and around 3 million per child were obtained. The shaping of TCR recombination output by thymic selection is similar in related and unrelated pairs.

This receptor was taken from a girl aged 2-15 years in good health. The sequencing sample was made of blood. V gene TRBV29-1 combines with J gene TRBJ2-5; D is perhaps TRBD1 (6 bases). This CDR3 reads CGVTGLYQETQYF. Written as DNA, the CDR3 is TGCGGCGTGACAGGACTGTACCAAGAGACCCAGTACTTC. The full variable domain, its missing parts supplied by reference TRBV29-1 and TRBJ2-5, is SAVISQKPSRDICQRGTSLTIQCQVDSQVTMMFWYRQQPGQSLTLIATANQGSEATYESGFVIDKFPISRPNLTFSTLTVSNMSPEDSSIYLCGVTGLYQETQYFGPGTRLLVL.